These T cell receptor beta chains were read from a single sample in a study of blood T cells in healthy people across ages. Each CDR3 protein gets one entry after TCRdb re-called the 5' RACE reads with MiXCR. Among some 780,000 distinct CDR3 sequences listed, about 61% were seen once. The sequencing input was blood. Every receptor here comes from a man in his forties or fifties in good health. CDR3s include the opening cysteine and the closing phenylalanine or tryptophan.

v_call cdr3_aa
TRBV29-1 CSVEIGGSGELFF
TRBV3-1 CASSQVTGGNTEAFF
TRBV7-9 CASSLGDVQYF
TRBV20-1 CSARDPNRRVNYGYTF
TRBV7-9 CAGRRTSGGPAGELFF
TRBV29-1 CSVESLIIDRDSYGYTF
TRBV6-2/TRBV6-3 CASSYSAGASYEQYF
TRBV11-2 CASSLRSAGGTDTQYF
TRBV7-2 CASSLAIRGDTQYF
TRBV20-1 CSGLREGYTF
TRBV5-5 CASSNTGTTIWDTQYF
TRBV7-3 CASSGGATYNEQFF
TRBV18 CASSPGQGVGEQYF
TRBV20-1 CSASLGQLGGYEQYF
TRBV5-1 CASSLADRGQETQYF
TRBV6-5 CATAVSGFTYEQYF
TRBV20-1 CSASYGNTGELFF
TRBV6-2/TRBV6-3 CASRPPGLNVAIAKNIQYF
TRBV7-9 CASSLAGDFGLQYF
TRBV10-3 CAISPTGADTQYF